This T cell receptor beta chain was documented in a study of low-dose radiotherapy and immunotherapy resistance in tumors. Overall study context: Patients were given intravenous nivolumab 240 mg every two weeks plus ipilimumab 1 mg/kg every six weeks. Every two weeks, cyclophosphamide 200 mg/m2 was infused one day before radiation plus immunotherapy.

Germline V gives CDR1 SGHTA, CDR2 FQGNSA. The J segment lost 3 bases and the V segment lost 5 bases, leaving 7 bases of the junction unmatched. The CDR3 has 15 residues. Gene-specific TRAV and TRBV primers were used for first-strand cDNA, covering alpha and beta chains. TCRs were put through about 20 PCR cycles of amplification with Phusion. A constant-region primer and the V-primer adapter served as the primer pair. Amplification of isolated mRNA was accomplished via in vitro transcription. TCRdb re-derived calls from the reads in MiXCR, one entry per CDR3 protein. Here the sample spans some 7,100 distinct CDR3 sequences, roughly half being singletons. As their treatment, donors received nivolumab, ipilimumab, aspirin, low-dose cyclophosphamide and low-dose radiotherapy.

The TCR sequence derives from a human donor with advanced metastatic prostate, ovarian, gallbladder or colorectal cancer (not recorded which). This table probably holds off-target reads from a library built for another chain. The chain carries TRBV7-2 and TRBJ2-7; 10 bases fit TRBD2. As DNA, the CDR3 is TGTGCCAGCAGCAGCGGGGGGGGGAGGGTCTACGAGCAGTACTTC. It translates to CASSSGGGRVYEQYF.